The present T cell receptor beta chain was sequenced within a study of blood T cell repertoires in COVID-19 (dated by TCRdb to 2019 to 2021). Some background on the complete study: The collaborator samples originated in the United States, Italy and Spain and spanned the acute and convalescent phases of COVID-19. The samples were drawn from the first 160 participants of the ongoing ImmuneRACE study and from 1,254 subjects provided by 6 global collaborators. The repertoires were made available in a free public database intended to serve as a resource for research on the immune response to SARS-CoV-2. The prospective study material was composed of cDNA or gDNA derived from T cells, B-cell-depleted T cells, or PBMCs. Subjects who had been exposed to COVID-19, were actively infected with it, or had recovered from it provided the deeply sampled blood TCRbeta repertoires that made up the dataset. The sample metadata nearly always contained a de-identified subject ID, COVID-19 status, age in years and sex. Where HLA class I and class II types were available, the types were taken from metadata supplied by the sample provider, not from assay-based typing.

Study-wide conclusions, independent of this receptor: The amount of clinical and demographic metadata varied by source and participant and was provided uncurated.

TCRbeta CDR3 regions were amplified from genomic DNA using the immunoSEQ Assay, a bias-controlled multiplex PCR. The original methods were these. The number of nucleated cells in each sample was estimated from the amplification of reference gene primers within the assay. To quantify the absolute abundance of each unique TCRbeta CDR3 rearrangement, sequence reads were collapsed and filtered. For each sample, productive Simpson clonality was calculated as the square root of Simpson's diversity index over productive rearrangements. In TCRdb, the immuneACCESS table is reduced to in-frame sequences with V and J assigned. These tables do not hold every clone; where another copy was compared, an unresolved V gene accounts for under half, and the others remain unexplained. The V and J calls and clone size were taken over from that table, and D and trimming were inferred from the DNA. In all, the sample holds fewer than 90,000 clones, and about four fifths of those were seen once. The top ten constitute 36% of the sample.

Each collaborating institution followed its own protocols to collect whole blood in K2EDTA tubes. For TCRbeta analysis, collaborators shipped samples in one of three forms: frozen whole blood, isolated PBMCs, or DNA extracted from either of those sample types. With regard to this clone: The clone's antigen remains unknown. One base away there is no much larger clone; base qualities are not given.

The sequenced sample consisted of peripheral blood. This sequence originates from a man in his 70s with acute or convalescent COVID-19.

The base sequence is TGTGCCAGCATCCCGGGACACCGGTCGGAGACCCAGTACTTC. It translates to CASIPGHRSETQYF. The rearranged segments are TRBV6-2 or TRBV6-3 and TRBJ2-5, and possibly TRBD1, on 6 matching bases. V and J are truncated by 7 bases and 5 bases respectively, leaving an intervening sequence of 17 bases. The CDR3 runs 14 amino acids, cysteine and phenylalanine included. Only the CDR3 part of the read is kept: 42 bases, read in frame from the first base. CDR1 and CDR2 are read off the germline V gene as MNHEY and SVGEGT.